This is a list of T cell receptor beta chains from one sample in a study of OX40 agonist ivuxolimab in advanced cancers. The method was immunoSEQ multiplex PCR; TCRdb's version includes in-frame clones alone and lacks a portion of them. Counted here are tens of thousands of clones, roughly 86% occurring once; the ten biggest clones make up roughly 1.9%. This specimen was CD4+ or CD8+ T cells sorted from blood, taken in a trial of the OX40 agonist ivuxolimab. These receptors were obtained from an adult with an advanced solid tumor such as melanoma, head and neck, liver or kidney cancer. Both conserved end residues are part of each CDR3. Each record gives: V gene, clone size, D gene, J gene, CDR3 protein, CDR3 DNA. D genes are given only for firm matches. Only part of the rows carry a size: once, few, many, or a class if the clone is expanded.

TRBV4-1	-	-	TRBJ2-7	CASSSRGKPIDEQYF	TGCGCCAGCAGTTCCCGCGGGAAGCCGATCGACGAGCAGTACTTC
TRBV27	once	-	TRBJ1-5	CASSSGLSNQPQHF	TGTGCCAGCAGTTCGGGTTTGAGCAATCAGCCCCAGCATTTT
TRBV2	-	-	TRBJ1-4	CASSDRGPFHEKLFF	TGTGCCAGCAGTGACAGGGGTCCTTTCCATGAAAAACTGTTTTTT
TRBV19	-	-	TRBJ2-1	CASSISHVQFF	TGTGCCAGTAGTATAAGTCATGTGCAGTTCTTC
TRBV7-6	-	TRBD1	TRBJ2-3	CASAQGGHTDTQYF	TGTGCCAGTGCACAGGGGGGACACACAGATACGCAGTATTTT
TRBV5-1	-	TRBD2	TRBJ2-5	CASRLAGVETQYF	TGCGCCAGCAGGCTAGCGGGAGTGGAGACCCAGTACTTC
TRBV27	once	-	TRBJ2-2	CASSWSPTGELFF	TGTGCCAGCAGTTGGAGCCCCACCGGGGAGCTGTTTTTT
TRBV4-1	-	-	TRBJ2-1	CASSQVSGSLYSSYNEQFF	TGCGCCAGCAGCCAAGTATCAGGGTCCCTTTACAGCTCCTACAATGAGCAGTTCTTC
TRBV4-2	-	-	TRBJ2-5	CASSSRETQYF	TGTGCCAGCAGCTCTAGAGAGACCCAGTACTTC
TRBV15	-	-	TRBJ1-5	CATTLDPYSNQPQHF	TGTGCCACCACCTTGGACCCTTATAGCAATCAGCCCCAGCATTTT
TRBV14	-	-	TRBJ1-3	CASSQVDRAGSGNTIYF	TGTGCCAGCAGCCAAGTCGACAGAGCCGGCTCTGGAAACACCATATATTTT
TRBV28	-	-	TRBJ1-2	CASSLPQGQSDGYTF	TGTGCCAGCAGTTTACCCCAGGGGCAATCGGATGGCTACACCTTC
TRBV7-3	-	TRBD2	TRBJ2-2	CASSSGLAGASGELFF	TGTGCCAGCAGCTCCGGACTAGCGGGAGCTTCCGGGGAGCTGTTTTTT
TRBV28	-	-	TRBJ1-1	CASSPGDLNTEAFF	TGTGCCAGCAGTCCAGGGGACCTGAACACTGAAGCTTTCTTT
TRBV6-1	-	-	TRBJ2-1	CASSYDNEQFF	TGTGCCAGCAGTTACGACAATGAGCAGTTCTTC
TRBV9	-	-	TRBJ2-3	CASSVSGGTDTQYF	TGTGCCAGCAGCGTCTCAGGGGGCACAGATACGCAGTATTTT
TRBV18	-	TRBD1	TRBJ2-7	CASSRTGGVEQYF	TGTGCCAGCTCAAGGACAGGGGGCGTCGAGCAGTACTTC